These 11 T cell receptor beta chains came from one sample sequenced in a study of T cell clonality in common variable immunodeficiency. Which antigens these TCRs recognize remains unknown. Repertoires were generated with immunoSEQ multiplex PCR, while TCRdb's copy carries only in-frame clones and drops some. The sample shows under 40,000 clones, no singletons; the ten largest hold 5% to 7%. Study-wide results and caveats: Fewer deletions and N-nucleotide insertions were reportedly seen in common variable immunodeficiency TCR beta sequences.

Sequencing used peripheral blood mononuclear cells. The receptors originated from a human donor with common variable immunodeficiency.

This clone was seen repeatedly, ten times or more. The part of the CDR3 DNA that was read is TGTGCCAGCTCACCACGGGGCCCCCAAGAGACC. Encoded protein: CASSPRGPQET. The entire CDR3 sequence reads CASSPRGPQETQYF. The chain has TRBV18 and TRBJ2-5; possibly TRBD1 for D (5 bases). The read comes to an end 3 residues before the CDR3 does, leaving the germline J gene to fill in the end. CDR3 length: 14 residues. Trimming left V 1 base short and J 1 base short, with 7 bases between. Germline-derived CDR1 and CDR2 are KGHSH and LQKENI.

In regard to this clone: The CDR3 is cut off 3 residues early in the read; its end comes from the germline J gene. This chain uses TRBV19 with TRBJ1-1; 10 nucleotides align to TRBD1. CDR1 is LNHDA, CDR2 SQIVND, per germline (reference sequence). This CDR3 region has 12 residues. With 6 bases clipped from V and 7 bases from J, the junction kept 2 bases outside the gene matches. CDR3 in amino acids: CASSGTGVEAFF. The CDR3 bases that were read are TGTGCCAGTAGCGGGACAGGGGTTGAA.

The CDR3 here is CASSIDRTGASEGAFF. The sequenced CDR3 bases are TGTGCCAGTAGTATAGATAGGACAGGGGCCTCCGAAGGA. The V gene is TRBV19, the J gene TRBJ1-1; TRBD1 matches at 9 bases. The missing CDR3 end, 3 residues past where the read stops, is filled in from the germline J gene. CDR1 is LNHDA, CDR2 SQIVND, per germline (reference sequence). This CDR3 spans 16 amino acids.

This clone was picked up a small number of times. The read ends 3 residues early relative to the CDR3; the germline J gene fills the gap. This rearrangement joins TRBV2 to TRBJ1-5, with 7 nucleotides matching TRBD1. CDR3 length: 16 residues. V lost 5 bases, J lost 4 bases, and 11 bases stayed unmatched. CDR1 is SNHLY, CDR2 FYNNEI, per germline. CDR3 loop: CASSTARGTANQPQHF. The part of the CDR3 DNA that was read is TGTGCCAGCAGTACTGCGCGTGGGACAGCTAATCAGCCC.

Comment on this clone: The read finishes 3 residues shy of the CDR3 end, and the germline J gene is used to complete it. The rearrangement links TRBV7-2 to TRBJ1-1, with TRBD1 identical over 8 bases. The germline V gene encodes CDR1 SGHTA and CDR2 FQGNSA. This CDR3 contains 15 residues. V was pared by 5 bases and J by 1 base, with 6 bases of the junction left unmatched. CDR3 sequence: CASSPRTGQNTEAFF. The part of the CDR3 DNA that was read is TGTGCCAGCAGCCCGCGGACAGGGCAGAACACTGAA.

A word on this clone: The junction and the germline gene differ at one end; a read error may be behind it. The read falls 3 residues short of the CDR3 end, and the missing part is taken from the germline J gene. The chain employs TRBV20-1 and TRBJ2-7; 7 nucleotides align to TRBD2. The CDR3 contains 15 residues. Germline CDR1 reads DFQATT; CDR2 reads SNEGSKA (reference sequence). The CDR3 is CSATPGEGSSDEQYF. The DNA read from the CDR3 is TGCAGTGCTACTCCTGGGGAGGGGAGCTCCGACGAG.

This clone was seen repeatedly, ten times or more. The read finishes 3 residues shy of the CDR3 end, and the germline J gene is used to complete it. The chain recombines TRBV6-4 with TRBJ1-2; no clear D. V lost 0 bases and J 4 bases, leaving 9 bases between the germline ends. From germline, CDR1 is MRHNA and CDR2 SNTAGT. The CDR3 loop spans 14 amino acids. CDR3 bases read: TGTGCCAGCAGTGACTCAGGAGGGTCCTATGGC. Translating gives CASSDSGGSYG. The entire CDR3 protein is CASSDSGGSYGYTF.

The sequenced CDR3 bases are TGTGCCAGTAGCTTAAGGGGTTTGAGGGGGAGGGGGAACACTGAA. It specifies CASSLRGLRGRGNTE. The CDR3, in full, reads CASSLRGLRGRGNTEAFF. This sequence joins TRBV19 and TRBJ1-1; D is possibly TRBD1 (6 bases). The read ends 3 residues shy of where the CDR3 ends; the end is completed using the germline J gene. The length of the CDR3 is 18 residues. Germline V gene sequence: CDR1 LNHDA, CDR2 SQIVND (reference sequence). V dropped 6 bases and J dropped 1 base, with 24 bases sitting between them.

This clone has more than one count but fewer than ten. With the read ending 3 residues before the CDR3 end, the germline J gene is used to fill in that end. The genes are TRBV6-2 or TRBV6-3 and TRBJ1-4, with a possible D match to TRBD1 (6 bases). The length of the CDR3 is 13 residues. V lost 6 bases and J 9 bases, leaving 14 bases between the germline ends. Germline-derived CDR1 and CDR2 are MNHEY and SVGEGT. CDR3 in amino acids: CASSQGTRQKLFF. CDR3 DNA, as far as it was read: TGTGCCAGCAGCCAGGGGACACGCCAAAAA.

On this clone itself: The sequence runs out 3 residues before the end of the CDR3; the remainder is reconstructed from the germline J gene. The chain carries TRBV19 and TRBJ2-1, with 7 nucleotides matching TRBD1. From germline, CDR1 is LNHDA and CDR2 SQIVND (reference sequence). The CDR3 consists of 18 residues. Trimming removed 5 bases from V and 3 bases from J; junction bases left unmatched: 16. Here the CDR3 reads CASSSPPFGAGGYNEQFF. The DNA read from the CDR3 is TGTGCCAGTAGTTCGCCACCCTTCGGGGCAGGGGGCTACAATGAG.

This clone was seen a handful of times. The read is 3 residues too short to cover the CDR3 end, so that end is filled in from the germline J gene. The V gene is TRBV18, the J gene TRBJ2-1; 8 bases agree with TRBD2. The V segment lost 0 bases and the J segment 2 bases; nucleotides outside the gene matches: 3. CDR1 is KGHSH, CDR2 LQKENI, per germline. This CDR3 has 16 amino acids. CDR3 loop: CASSPPGGGTYNEQFF. CDR3 DNA, as far as it was read: TGTGCCAGCTCACCACCGGGCGGGGGGACCTACAATGAG.